This passage covers 27 T cell receptor beta chains from one sample sequenced in a study of T cell responses to AZD1222 COVID-19 vaccine. TCRdb keeps only in-frame clones here, not all; method: immunoSEQ multiplex PCR. Here the sample spans more than 150,000 clones, 90% being singletons. The sample in question was peripheral blood, obtained on day 0 of AZD1222 vaccination. Receptor source: an adult in good health.

V usage is TRBV7-8 and J usage is TRBJ1-5; the D is unclear. The ends were cut back, 1 base at V and 4 bases at J, with 11 bases in the middle. The germline V gene has CDR1 SGHVS and CDR2 FQNEAQ. The CDR3 extends over 15 amino acids. CDR3 sequence (DNA): TGTGCCAGCAGCTTAGATGGCGGTTTTAATCAGCCCCAGCATTTT. Its protein is CASSLDGGFNQPQHF.

The rearrangement links TRBV28 to TRBJ2-7, with D possibly being TRBD2 (6 bases). V was shortened by 4 bases and J by 5 bases, with 15 bases between the two germline ends. This CDR3 region has 14 residues. Germline CDR1 and CDR2: MDHEN and SYDVKM. CDR3 nucleotide sequence: TGTGCCAGCAGTTCACCCCGCTCTAGCGACGAGCAGTACTTC. Residues: CASSSPRSSDEQYF. Using reference TRBV28 and TRBJ2-7 for the parts outside the CDR3, the full variable domain is DVKVTQSSRYLVKRTGEKVFLECVQDMDHENMFWYRQDPGLGLRLIYFSYDVKMKEKGDIPEGYSVSREKKERFSLILESASTNQTSMYLCASSSPRSSDEQYFGPGTRLTVT.

The chain combines TRBV18 with TRBJ1-2; TRBD1 agrees at 7 bases. Unmatched junction bases numbered 7, after V lost 0 bases and J lost 6 bases. Per the germline V gene, CDR1 is KGHSH and CDR2 is LQKENI. CDR3 size: 15 residues. The CDR3 sequence is CASSPPDGTAHGYTF. The CDR3 nucleotides read TGTGCCAGCTCACCACCGGACGGGACAGCTCATGGCTACACCTTC.

The chain combines TRBV5-1 with TRBJ2-5, with D perhaps TRBD2 (7 bases). The germline V gene encodes CDR1 SGHRS and CDR2 YFSETQ. With 4 bases removed from V and 2 bases from J, the gap between germline ends came to 15 bases. The CDR3 consists of 15 residues. The CDR3 region is CASSGAGAPQETQYF. The CDR3 bases are TGCGCCAGCAGCGGGGCGGGGGCGCCGCAAGAGACCCAGTACTTC.

The CDR3 DNA follows: TGTGCCTGGAGTGTACGACAGGGCTGGAACCAGCCCCAGCATTTT. Encoded protein: CAWSVRQGWNQPQHF. The chain uses TRBV30 and TRBJ1-5; 7 positions match TRBD1. Unmatched junction bases numbered 9, after V lost 0 bases and J lost 7 bases. This CDR3 comprises 15 residues. Germline V lookup: CDR1 GTSNPN, CDR2 SVGIG (reference sequence).

The chain couples TRBV9 to TRBJ2-2; 7 positions agree with TRBD2. The CDR3 is made up of 16 amino acids. Germline V CDR1 and CDR2: SGDLS, YYNGEE. V gave up 0 bases and J gave up 0 bases; unmatched junction bases: 2. CDR3: CASSVVAGANTGELFF. CDR3 coding DNA: TGTGCCAGCAGCGTAGTGGCGGGGGCGAACACCGGGGAGCTGTTTTTT.

The rearrangement uses TRBV2 and TRBJ2-7; TRBD2 matches 13 bases. The CDR3 covers 17 residues. The junction had 8 bases not matched to a gene; V was cut back by 6 bases and J by 0 bases. Per the germline V gene, CDR1 is SNHLY and CDR2 is FYNNEI. The CDR3 protein is CASRPGTSGVSSYEQYF. Here the CDR3 DNA reads TGTGCCAGCAGACCCGGGACTAGCGGGGTTAGCTCCTACGAGCAGTACTTC.

V usage is TRBV30 and J usage is TRBJ1-3, with D uncertain. V was pared by 7 bases and J by 0 bases, with 16 bases between. The CDR3 consists of 15 residues. Germline V gene sequence: CDR1 GTSNPN, CDR2 SVGIG (reference sequence). CDR3 protein: CASDRDLVSGNTIYF. Written as DNA, the CDR3 is TGTGCCTCCGACCGGGATCTTGTCTCTGGAAACACCATATATTTT.

The chain is built from TRBV28 and TRBJ1-4; 9 bases agree with TRBD1. V trimming: 5 bases; J trimming: 7 bases; junction bases outside the gene matches: 11. The CDR3 loop spans 16 amino acids. The V gene's germline CDR1 is MDHEN and CDR2 SYDVKM. The CDR3 spells CASSRSVQGAGEKLFF. In DNA form, the CDR3 reads TGTGCCAGCAGTCGTTCCGTACAGGGGGCAGGTGAAAAACTGTTTTTT.

The chain couples TRBV6-5 to TRBJ1-1; unclear D gene. Trimming removed 5 bases from V and 5 bases from J, with 12 bases in between. In germline, CDR1 is MNHEY, CDR2 SVGAGI. The CDR3 runs to 13 residues. For the CDR3, the DNA is TGTGCCAGCAGTCCCCCTGGGTGGACTGAAGCTTTCTTT. It encodes CASSPPGWTEAFF.

J is TRBJ2-1 and V is TRBV29-1; D ambiguous. Germline assignment: CDR1 SQVTM and CDR2 ANQGSEA. CDR3 length equals 12 residues. Trimming pared 6 bases from V and 5 bases from J, leaving 11 bases between. CDR3 sequence: CSVDEQNNEQFF. The CDR3 DNA reads TGCAGCGTCGACGAACAGAACAATGAGCAGTTCTTC.

This chain joins TRBV30 and TRBJ1-1; possible D gene TRBD1, 6 bases. V was cut by 4 bases and J by 0 bases, with 21 bases left in between. The CDR3 is 17 amino acids. Germline V gene sequence: CDR1 GTSNPN, CDR2 SVGIG (reference sequence). CDR3 sequence reads: CAWTLGAKDRLNTEAFF. The CDR3 nucleotides are TGTGCCTGGACCCTTGGGGCCAAGGACAGATTGAACACTGAAGCTTTCTTT.

The chain uses TRBV4-2 and TRBJ2-5; 9 bases fit TRBD2. V lost 3 bases to trimming and J lost 2 bases; unmatched junction nucleotides: 7. CDR1 and CDR2 from the germline V gene are LGHNA and YNFKEQ. This CDR3 has 16 amino acids. The CDR3 loop reads CASSQLAGAFQETQYF. The CDR3 DNA reads TGTGCCAGCAGCCAGTTAGCGGGGGCCTTTCAAGAGACCCAGTACTTC.

The V and J genes are TRBV3-1 (or the pseudogene TRBV3-2) and TRBJ1-1; no clear D gene. CDR1 and CDR2 from the germline V gene are LGHDT and YNNKEL (reference sequence). The CDR3 spans 15 residues. Trimming took 0 bases from V and 0 from J, leaving 8 bases between them. The CDR3 is CASSQERLMNTEAFF. In nucleotides, the CDR3 is TGTGCCAGCAGCCAAGAGAGGCTGATGAACACTGAAGCTTTCTTT.

This chain joins TRBV5-4 and TRBJ2-7, with D perhaps TRBD2 (5 bases). Trimming left V 0 bases short and J 4 bases short, with 8 bases between. Germline assignment: CDR1 SGHNT and CDR2 YYREEE (reference sequence). This CDR3 has 13 amino acids. CDR3 sequence reads: CASSLGGVYEQYF. CDR3 in DNA: TGTGCCAGCAGCTTGGGGGGAGTATACGAGCAGTACTTC.

V usage is TRBV24-1 and J usage is TRBJ2-1; 13 bases align to TRBD2. This CDR3 has 20 amino acids. The germline V gene encodes CDR1 KGHDR and CDR2 SFDVKD. V dropped 2 bases and J dropped 0; count of bases not matched to a gene: 9. The CDR3 DNA reads as TGTGCCACCAGTGATTCCGGGACTAGCGGGATCCAGAGCTCCTACAATGAGCAGTTCTTC. Translating gives CATSDSGTSGIQSSYNEQFF.

V is TRBV12-5 and J is TRBJ2-5; D not resolved. The CDR3 has 13 residues. The germline CDR1 and CDR2 sequences are LGHNT and FRNRAP. V shed 5 bases and J shed 1 base, with 8 bases lying between them. This CDR3 is CASGKSGQETQYF. CDR3 DNA: TGTGCTAGTGGTAAAAGTGGCCAAGAGACCCAGTACTTC.

This chain joins TRBV5-5 and TRBJ1-4; D not certain. Looked up from germline, CDR1 is SGHKS and CDR2 is YYEKEE (reference sequence). Trimming pared 4 bases from V and 1 base from J, leaving 11 bases between. CDR3 length: 15 amino acids. The CDR3 DNA reads TGTGCCAGCAGCCCCTTAGGGCGAACTAATGAAAAACTGTTTTTT. Protein product: CASSPLGRTNEKLFF.

This chain links TRBV27 with TRBJ2-7; 9 bases agree with TRBD1. Trimming cost V 8 bases and J 5 bases; bases outside gene matches: 16. The length of the CDR3 is 16 residues. Looked up from germline, CDR1 is MNHEY and CDR2 is SMNVEV (reference sequence). DNA for the CDR3: TGTGCCAGCCGAACGATTGGGACAGGGATGGTCGACGAGCAGTACTTC. Protein product: CASRTIGTGMVDEQYF.

In this sample, this clone turned up once. The chain uses TRBV3-1 (or the pseudogene TRBV3-2) and TRBJ2-7; D is perhaps TRBD1 or TRBD2 (5 bases each). CDR1 LGHDT and CDR2 YNNKEL come from the germline V gene (reference sequence). The CDR3 sequence is 14 residues long. Trimming took 3 bases from V and 2 from J, leaving 11 bases between them. The CDR3 protein is CASSQGVVTYEQYF. In DNA, the CDR3 is TGTGCCAGCAGCCAGGGGGTGGTCACCTACGAGCAGTACTTC.

The chain carries TRBV12-3 or TRBV12-4 and TRBJ1-3; D is ambiguous. CDR3 size: 11 residues. Trimming removed 1 base from V and 9 bases from J, with 4 bases in between. The CDR3 loop reads CASSLESTIYF. For the CDR3, the DNA is TGTGCCAGCAGTTTAGAAAGCACCATATATTTT.

V and J are TRBV11-2 and TRBJ1-4, with D tentatively TRBD1 (6 bases). The CDR3 length is 15 residues. Germline V gene lookup returns CDR1 SGHAT and CDR2 FQNNGV. Trimming pared 5 bases from V and 7 bases from J, leaving 17 bases between. The DNA of the CDR3 is TGTGCCAGCAGCATCCTACAGGGATTCGGTGAAAAACTGTTTTTT. Translated: CASSILQGFGEKLFF.

The chain is built from TRBV7-6 and TRBJ2-3; D might be TRBD2 (6 bases). Germline loops: CDR1 SGHVS, CDR2 FNYEAQ. V lost 7 bases to trimming and J lost 1 base, with 12 bases between them. CDR3 length: 14 residues. The CDR3, as DNA: TGTGCCAGCAAGGAGGGGTCGGGCACAGATACGCAGTATTTT. Protein sequence: CASKEGSGTDTQYF.

This clone was counted once. This rearrangement joins TRBV6-5 to TRBJ1-6, with 7 bases fitting TRBD1. J lost 4 bases, V lost 8 bases, and 8 bases had no gene match. Germline loops: CDR1 MNHEY, CDR2 SVGAGI. The CDR3 loop spans 15 amino acids. This chain's CDR3 is CASRSGTAYNSPLHF. CDR3 in DNA: TGTGCCAGCCGATCCGGGACAGCTTATAATTCACCCCTCCACTTT.

In its sample, this clone was seen once. This chain uses TRBV19 with TRBJ2-6; D is possibly TRBD1 or TRBD2 (5 bases each). This CDR3 is 21 amino acids long. Germline V gene data show CDR1 as LNHDA and CDR2 as SQIVND (reference sequence). V was cut by 3 bases and J by 0 bases, with 24 bases left in between. CDR3 protein: CASSIGGVWGSATSGANVLTF. CDR3 nucleotide sequence: TGTGCCAGTAGTATCGGAGGTGTGTGGGGCAGTGCAACCTCTGGGGCCAACGTCCTGACTTTC.

The chain is built from TRBV6-5 and TRBJ1-4; D perhaps matches TRBD1 (5 bases). This CDR3 has 12 amino acids. V was shortened by 6 bases and J by 8 bases, with 10 bases between the two germline ends. Germline V lookup: CDR1 MNHEY, CDR2 SVGAGI. This CDR3 reads CASSRDREKLFF. The CDR3 DNA reads TGTGCCAGCAGCCGAGACAGAGAAAAACTGTTTTTT.

The chain is built from TRBV3-1 (or the pseudogene TRBV3-2) and TRBJ2-2; 10 bases agree with TRBD1. The germline gives CDR1 LGHDT, CDR2 YNNKEL (reference sequence). This CDR3 contains 16 residues. V gave up 3 bases and J gave up 2 bases; unmatched junction bases: 3. CDR3 sequence: CASSHGTGANTGELFF. The CDR3 DNA reads as TGTGCCAGCAGCCATGGGACAGGGGCTAACACCGGGGAGCTGTTTTTT.